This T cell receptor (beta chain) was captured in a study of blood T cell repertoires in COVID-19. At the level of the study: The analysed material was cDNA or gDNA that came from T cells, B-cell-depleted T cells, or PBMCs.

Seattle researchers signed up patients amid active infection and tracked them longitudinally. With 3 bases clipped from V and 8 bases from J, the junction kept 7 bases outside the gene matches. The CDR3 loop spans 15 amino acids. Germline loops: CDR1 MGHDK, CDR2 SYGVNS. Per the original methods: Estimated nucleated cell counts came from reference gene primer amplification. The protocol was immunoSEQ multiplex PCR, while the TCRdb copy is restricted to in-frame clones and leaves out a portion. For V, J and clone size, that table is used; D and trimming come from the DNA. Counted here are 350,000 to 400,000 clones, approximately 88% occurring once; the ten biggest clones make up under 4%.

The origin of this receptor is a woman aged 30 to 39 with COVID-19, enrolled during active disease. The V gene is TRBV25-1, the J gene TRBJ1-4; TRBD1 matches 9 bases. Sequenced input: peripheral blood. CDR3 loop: CASSDPRTGEEKLFF. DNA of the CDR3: TGTGCCAGCAGTGACCCCCGGACAGGGGAGGAAAAACTGTTTTTT.